The rows below give T cell receptor beta chains drawn from one sample of a study of cytomegalovirus exposure and HLA in healthy donors. Measured with immunoSEQ multiplex PCR; TCRdb has only the in-frame clones, and not every one. The sample carries some 150,000 clones, roughly 80% recorded once. The sequenced sample consisted of PBMCs. These receptor sequences come from a woman aged 25 to 45 in good health and CMV-seronegative. Both conserved end residues are part of each CDR3. Fields, in order: clone size, V gene, J gene, D gene, CDR3 DNA, CDR3 protein. A D gene is named only where the DNA matches it firmly. Only some rows state a clone size, as once, few, many or a class for expanded clones.

abundance: few
v_gene: TRBV2
j_gene: TRBJ2-5
d_gene: NA
CDR3nt: TGTGCCAGCAGTGAAGGTCTGGCTAGCGAGCAAGAGACCCAGTACTTC
CDR3aa: CASSEGLASEQETQYF

abundance: NA
v_gene: TRBV15
j_gene: TRBJ2-3
d_gene: TRBD1
CDR3nt: TGTGCCACCAGCAGGACAGGGCGCACAGATACGCAGTATTTT
CDR3aa: CATSRTGRTDTQYF

abundance: NA
v_gene: TRBV5-1
j_gene: TRBJ1-2
d_gene: NA
CDR3nt: TGCGCCAGCAGCGCCTCCAGGGGTGACTATGGCTACACCTTC
CDR3aa: CASSASRGDYGYTF

abundance: few
v_gene: TRBV19
j_gene: TRBJ2-1
d_gene: TRBD2
CDR3nt: TGTGCCAGTAACGCACTAGCGGGAGCTTACAATGAGCAGTTCTTC
CDR3aa: CASNALAGAYNEQFF

abundance: NA
v_gene: TRBV7-9
j_gene: TRBJ1-3
d_gene: TRBD1
CDR3nt: TGTGCCAGCGCCCCTCCACACAGGGGACACTCTGGAAACACCATATATTTT
CDR3aa: CASAPPHRGHSGNTIYF

abundance: NA
v_gene: TRBV29-1
j_gene: TRBJ2-7
d_gene: TRBD2
CDR3nt: TGCAGCGTGGCGGGACTAGCAGGTGCGTACGAGCAGTACTTC
CDR3aa: CSVAGLAGAYEQYF

abundance: NA
v_gene: TRBV19
j_gene: TRBJ2-3
d_gene: TRBD2
CDR3nt: TGTGCCAGTTCCCCGGGTGGGACTAGCACGCAGTATTTT
CDR3aa: CASSPGGTSTQYF

abundance: NA
v_gene: TRBV2
j_gene: TRBJ2-5
d_gene: TRBD2
CDR3nt: TGTGCCAGCTCTCAGGGACTAGCGGGAGGGTCTGAGCAGTACTTC
CDR3aa: CASSQGLAGGSEQYF

abundance: NA
v_gene: TRBV7-2
j_gene: TRBJ1-2
d_gene: NA
CDR3nt: TGTGCCAGCAGCCGCCTACAGGGAGACGGCTACACCTTC
CDR3aa: CASSRLQGDGYTF

abundance: few
v_gene: TRBV2
j_gene: TRBJ1-5
d_gene: NA
CDR3nt: TGTGCCAGCAGTTACAGGGCCGAACAGCCCCAGCATTTT
CDR3aa: CASSYRAEQPQHF

abundance: NA
v_gene: TRBV7-9
j_gene: TRBJ2-3
d_gene: NA
CDR3nt: TGTGCCAGCACGCCCGGGGGACGGAGCACAGATACGCAGTATTTT
CDR3aa: CASTPGGRSTDTQYF

abundance: NA
v_gene: TRBV5-6
j_gene: TRBJ2-7
d_gene: NA
CDR3nt: TGTGCCAGCAGCTTGTGGGGACGGGAGAACTACGAGCAGTACTTC
CDR3aa: CASSLWGRENYEQYF

abundance: NA
v_gene: TRBV11-2
j_gene: TRBJ2-7
d_gene: NA
CDR3nt: TGTGCCAGCAGCTCGACACTAGTGGGTGAGCAGTACTTC
CDR3aa: CASSSTLVGEQYF

abundance: few
v_gene: TRBV2
j_gene: TRBJ1-3
d_gene: TRBD1
CDR3nt: TGTGCCAGCAGTTTTCGGGACAGCCGAGGCGCAAACACCATATATTTT
CDR3aa: CASSFRDSRGANTIYF

abundance: NA
v_gene: TRBV2
j_gene: TRBJ2-7
d_gene: NA
CDR3nt: TGTGCCAGCAGTGTATTCCCAGGCCGCTCCTACGAGCAGTACTTC
CDR3aa: CASSVFPGRSYEQYF

abundance: few
v_gene: TRBV2
j_gene: TRBJ1-4
d_gene: TRBD1
CDR3nt: TGTGCCAGCAGAGGGACAGGAGATGAAAAACTGTTTTTT
CDR3aa: CASRGTGDEKLFF

abundance: NA
v_gene: TRBV9
j_gene: TRBJ2-1
d_gene: NA
CDR3nt: TGTGCCAGCAGCGTTCAATGGCACAATGAGCAGTTCTTC
CDR3aa: CASSVQWHNEQFF

abundance: NA
v_gene: TRBV7-6
j_gene: TRBJ2-1
d_gene: TRBD1
CDR3nt: TGTGCCAGCAGCACCGGGACAGGGGTATACGAGCAGTTCTTC
CDR3aa: CASSTGTGVYEQFF

abundance: NA
v_gene: TRBV5-1
j_gene: TRBJ2-5
d_gene: TRBD2
CDR3nt: TGCGCCAGCAGCTCAAGTGGACTAGGAGAAGAGGAGACCCAGTACTTC
CDR3aa: CASSSSGLGEEETQYF

abundance: NA
v_gene: TRBV10-3
j_gene: TRBJ2-3
d_gene: NA
CDR3nt: TGTGCCATCAGTGAGGGAGCAGATACGCAGTATTTT
CDR3aa: CAISEGADTQYF

abundance: NA
v_gene: TRBV7-9
j_gene: TRBJ1-4
d_gene: NA
CDR3nt: TGTGCCAGCAGCTTAATATCAGCGGTTGACGAAAAACTGTTTTTT
CDR3aa: CASSLISAVDEKLFF

abundance: once
v_gene: TRBV5-4
j_gene: TRBJ2-7
d_gene: TRBD2
CDR3nt: TGTGCCAGCAGCTTGAAGGGTGGACTAGTCGGCGAGCAGTACTTC
CDR3aa: CASSLKGGLVGEQYF

abundance: NA
v_gene: TRBV7-2
j_gene: TRBJ1-2
d_gene: NA
CDR3nt: TGTGCCAGCAGCCCCAGGGCAGACTATGGCTACACCTTC
CDR3aa: CASSPRADYGYTF

abundance: NA
v_gene: TRBV5-1
j_gene: TRBJ1-6
d_gene: NA
CDR3nt: TGCGCCAGCAGCCCCCAGGCCTCCGCACCCCTCCACTTT
CDR3aa: CASSPQASAPLHF

abundance: NA
v_gene: TRBV19
j_gene: TRBJ2-5
d_gene: NA
CDR3nt: TGTGCCAGTAGCCCAGGGGACGCGCGGCGGACCCAGTACTTC
CDR3aa: CASSPGDARRTQYF

abundance: NA
v_gene: TRBV2
j_gene: TRBJ1-1
d_gene: TRBD1
CDR3nt: TGTGCCAGCACCTGGGGACAGGGGGCGTACACTGAAGCTTTCTTT
CDR3aa: CASTWGQGAYTEAFF

abundance: NA
v_gene: TRBV20-1
j_gene: TRBJ1-1
d_gene: NA
CDR3nt: TGCAGTGCTTACAGGAACACTGAAGCTTTCTTT
CDR3aa: CSAYRNTEAFF

abundance: once
v_gene: TRBV7-9
j_gene: TRBJ2-7
d_gene: TRBD2
CDR3nt: TGTGCCAGCAGCCCGTTAGCGGGAGGGCCGCACGAGCAGTACTTC
CDR3aa: CASSPLAGGPHEQYF

abundance: once
v_gene: TRBV5-6
j_gene: TRBJ1-2
d_gene: NA
CDR3nt: TGTGCCAGCAGCTTGGAATCAGGGGTTTTCTATGGCTACACCTTC
CDR3aa: CASSLESGVFYGYTF

abundance: NA
v_gene: TRBV7-8
j_gene: TRBJ1-5
d_gene: TRBD1
CDR3nt: TGTGCCAGCAGGCACAGGGGGCGCAATCAGCCCCAGCATTTT
CDR3aa: CASRHRGRNQPQHF

abundance: NA
v_gene: TRBV4-3
j_gene: TRBJ2-6
d_gene: TRBD1
CDR3nt: TGCGCCAGCAGCAGGGGGCAGGTTAGCTCTGGGGCCAACGTCCTGACTTTC
CDR3aa: CASSRGQVSSGANVLTF

abundance: few
v_gene: TRBV2
j_gene: TRBJ1-1
d_gene: TRBD1
CDR3nt: TGTGCCAGCAGTGTTTGGACAGGGGAGGACATGAACACTGAAGCTTTCTTT
CDR3aa: CASSVWTGEDMNTEAFF

abundance: NA
v_gene: TRBV29-1
j_gene: TRBJ2-1
d_gene: NA
CDR3nt: TGCAGCGGGGTACAGTCCTCCTACAATGAGCAGTTCTTC
CDR3aa: CSGVQSSYNEQFF

abundance: NA
v_gene: TRBV5-5
j_gene: TRBJ2-5
d_gene: NA
CDR3nt: TGTGCCAGCAGCTTGCACGAGGGTGAGCAGTACTTC
CDR3aa: CASSLHEGEQYF

abundance: few
v_gene: TRBV4-1
j_gene: TRBJ1-6
d_gene: NA
CDR3nt: TGCGCCAGCAGCCAAGGCGAACAGAGATATTCACCCCTCCACTTT
CDR3aa: CASSQGEQRYSPLHF

abundance: NA
v_gene: TRBV2
j_gene: TRBJ1-1
d_gene: TRBD1
CDR3nt: TGTGCCAGCAGATTAGGGGGACAGACTCTCGCTTTCTTT
CDR3aa: CASRLGGQTLAFF

abundance: once
v_gene: TRBV28
j_gene: TRBJ1-3
d_gene: TRBD1
CDR3nt: TGTGCCAGCAGCCCACACCGGGACAGCCCTTTTTCTGGAAACACCATATATTTT
CDR3aa: CASSPHRDSPFSGNTIYF

abundance: NA
v_gene: TRBV11-2
j_gene: TRBJ1-1
d_gene: TRBD1
CDR3nt: TGTGCCAGCAGCTTATCTGGGACAGGGGAACTGGCTTTCTTT
CDR3aa: CASSLSGTGELAFF

abundance: NA
v_gene: TRBV6-4
j_gene: TRBJ2-3
d_gene: NA
CDR3nt: TGTGCCAGCAGCCGGGGGGCAGGTGGTGGCACGCAGTATTTT
CDR3aa: CASSRGAGGGTQYF

abundance: NA
v_gene: TRBV15
j_gene: TRBJ1-5
d_gene: TRBD1
CDR3nt: TGTGCCACCAGCCCACACGACAGGGTTTTTCAGCCCCAGCATTTT
CDR3aa: CATSPHDRVFQPQHF

abundance: NA
v_gene: TRBV10-1
j_gene: TRBJ2-1
d_gene: TRBD2
CDR3nt: TGCGCCAGCAGTGAGAGTCCGGGAGGGGCCTACAATGAGCAGTTCTTC
CDR3aa: CASSESPGGAYNEQFF

abundance: NA
v_gene: TRBV18
j_gene: TRBJ2-1
d_gene: NA
CDR3nt: TGTGCCAGCTCACCAGGGGGCGGGAGATCCTACAATGAGCAGTTCTTC
CDR3aa: CASSPGGGRSYNEQFF

abundance: NA
v_gene: TRBV9
j_gene: TRBJ2-1
d_gene: TRBD2
CDR3nt: TGTGCCAGCACCCCCGGACTAGCGGGTTACAATGAGCAGTTCTTC
CDR3aa: CASTPGLAGYNEQFF

abundance: NA
v_gene: TRBV7-9
j_gene: TRBJ2-3
d_gene: TRBD1
CDR3nt: TGTGCCAGCAGCTTAGCCCAATATGGGACAGGGGGCTCCTATACGCAGTATTTT
CDR3aa: CASSLAQYGTGGSYTQYF

abundance: NA
v_gene: TRBV30
j_gene: TRBJ2-3
d_gene: NA
CDR3nt: TGTGCCTGGAGCCAAATCAGGGGAGCCGCAGATACGCAGTATTTT
CDR3aa: CAWSQIRGAADTQYF